This TCR beta chain emerged from a study of blood T cell repertoires in COVID-19. Repertoires were generated with immunoSEQ multiplex PCR, while TCRdb's copy carries only in-frame clones and drops some. This table has about 36,000 clones, around 80% appearing once. This clone has just a few counts. CDR1 and CDR2 (germline): MGHRA, YSYEKL. The V gene lost 5 bases and the J gene lost 6 bases, with 15 bases spanning the gap. The CDR3 has 14 amino acids. The rearrangement links TRBV4-1 to TRBJ2-3; perhaps TRBD2 as D (6 bases). The receptor was isolated from a man in his fifties or sixties with active COVID-19. The specimen was peripheral blood. CDR3 residues: CASSSYSGFDTQYF. CDR3 coding DNA: TGCGCCAGCAGCTCCTATAGCGGTTTCGATACGCAGTATTTT.